These T cell receptor beta chains were read from a single sample in a study of T-cell memory formation after mild COVID-19. TCRdb reanalysed the 5' RACE reads using MiXCR and keeps one entry per CDR3 protein. The sample yields roughly 550,000 distinct CDR3 sequences, 20% seen once. Sequenced sample: PBMCs or a T cell subset sorted from them (not recorded which). The receptor set was obtained from an adult woman who had mild COVID-19 (a few samples of this study predate the infection). Cell type and time point are not known. The CDR3 runs from the conserved cysteine through the conserved F or W. Fields, in order: CDR3 DNA, CDR3 protein, D gene, J gene, clone size, V gene. The D gene is left open where the match is weak. Size is stated for part of the rows, as once, few or many counts, or as a class when the clone is expanded.

TGTGCCAGCAGTCCCCGGGTTAGGACGGTAGATACGCAGTATTTT	CASSPRVRTVDTQYF	NA	TRBJ2-3	few	TRBV12-3/TRBV12-4
TGTGCCAGCAGCTTAGGAGGGGACAGATCTAACTATGGCTACACCTTC	CASSLGGDRSNYGYTF	TRBD1	TRBJ1-2	NA	TRBV7-2
TGTGCCTGGAGCCAAACCCCTGGGACAAGGCCCCAGTACTTC	CAWSQTPGTRPQYF	NA	TRBJ2-7	few	TRBV30
TGTGCCAGCAGTTATCAACCCCAGGGATCAGATACGCAGTATTTT	CASSYQPQGSDTQYF	NA	TRBJ2-3	many	TRBV6-5
TGTGCCAGCAGGATGGGGACTAGCGGGAGCTACGAGCAGTACTTC	CASRMGTSGSYEQYF	TRBD2	TRBJ2-7	NA	TRBV2
TGTGCCAGTAGTACAACCTGGGACAGGATAGCCGACGAGCAGTACTTC	CASSTTWDRIADEQYF	TRBD1	TRBJ2-7	NA	TRBV19
TGTGCCAGCAGCCTGGAGGGCCGAAAGACCCAGTACTTC	CASSLEGRKTQYF	NA	TRBJ2-5	NA	TRBV7-9
TGCGCCAGCAGCTTGGGGGGGGCTGGCGGGAATGAGCAGTTCTTC	CASSLGGAGGNEQFF	NA	TRBJ2-1	many	TRBV5-1
TGTGCCAGCAGTGAACCCTGGACTAGCGGGACCTACGAGCAGTACTTC	CASSEPWTSGTYEQYF	TRBD2	TRBJ2-7	few	TRBV6-1
TGTGCCAGCAACCCCCGGGGGTCTGGGGCCAACGTCCTGACTTTC	CASNPRGSGANVLTF	NA	TRBJ2-6	few	TRBV13
TGTGCCACCAGTGATACTAGCGACTACGAGCAGTACTTC	CATSDTSDYEQYF	TRBD2	TRBJ2-7	NA	TRBV24-1
TGTGCCAGCAGTTACACCCCTTCCTCCTACAATGAGCAGTTCTTC	CASSYTPSSYNEQFF	NA	TRBJ2-1	NA	TRBV6-5
TGTGCCAGTAGTATTGGGGATAGCGGCCCCGTGGGTACGCAGTATTTT	CASSIGDSGPVGTQYF	NA	TRBJ2-3	NA	TRBV19
TGTGCTAGTGGTTTTCTAGGTCACACATACAATGAGCAGTTCTTC	CASGFLGHTYNEQFF	NA	TRBJ2-1	NA	TRBV12-5
TGTGCCAGCAGTTACTATGCCCTGGGGGAGCAGTACTTC	CASSYYALGEQYF	NA	TRBJ2-7	NA	TRBV6-5
TGTGCCAGCAGCCCAACCCCGACAGGGCATGAGCAGTTCTTC	CASSPTPTGHEQFF	TRBD1	TRBJ2-1	NA	TRBV6-6
TGTGCCAGCAGCGCAACCGGGACAGGGGGCTCCTACGAGCAGTACTTC	CASSATGTGGSYEQYF	TRBD1	TRBJ2-7	NA	TRBV5-4
TGCGCCAGCAGACCCACGGTGGCAGATACGCAGTATTTT	CASRPTVADTQYF	NA	TRBJ2-3	NA	TRBV5-1
TGTGCCAGCAGCCAAGCTCTATCCGGAGATACGCAGTATTTT	CASSQALSGDTQYF	NA	TRBJ2-3	many	TRBV3-1
TGCAGTGCCGAAACCGACAGCTTGAACACTGAAGCTTTCTTT	CSAETDSLNTEAFF	NA	TRBJ1-1	NA	TRBV20-1
TGTGCCAGTAGTATGGACAGCGGCTACGAGCAGTACTTC	CASSMDSGYEQYF	NA	TRBJ2-7	once	TRBV19
TGCGCCAGCAGCCAGACAGTTAGAGAAAAACTGTTTTTT	CASSQTVREKLFF	NA	TRBJ1-4	NA	TRBV4-1
TGTGCCAGCAGCTTAGCCAGGGCAGGGGGCGACTATGGCTACACCTTC	CASSLARAGGDYGYTF	TRBD1	TRBJ1-2	NA	TRBV7-9
TGTGCCAGCAGCCAAGTGGAGAGCTCCTACGAGCAGTACTTC	CASSQVESSYEQYF	NA	TRBJ2-7	NA	TRBV4-2
TGCAGTGCTAGCCGGTGGGGCACAGATACGCAGTATTTT	CSASRWGTDTQYF	NA	TRBJ2-3	few	TRBV20-1
TGTGCCAGTAACGACGGGAGTGGAGCCAAAAACATTCAGTACTTC	CASNDGSGAKNIQYF	NA	TRBJ2-4	NA	TRBV19
TGTGCCAGCAGCTTGGAACACTATGGCTACACCTTC	CASSLEHYGYTF	NA	TRBJ1-2	few	TRBV5-6
TGCGCCAGCAGCTTGTCGGCCTACAATGAGCAGTTCTTC	CASSLSAYNEQFF	NA	TRBJ2-1	few	TRBV5-1
TGTGCCAGCAGTCCCCCGGGACAGGGTAGGAATGAGCAGTTCTTC	CASSPPGQGRNEQFF	TRBD1	TRBJ2-1	many	TRBV12-3/TRBV12-4
TGCAGCGTTGAACGGGCTCCCGGGGACGAGCAGTACTTC	CSVERAPGDEQYF	NA	TRBJ2-7	few	TRBV29-1
TGTGCCAGCACCAAAGGGACAGGGACCTACGAGCAGTACTTC	CASTKGTGTYEQYF	TRBD1	TRBJ2-7	NA	TRBV6-6
TGTGCCAGCACCCTAGGGGGTCTCGGCCTCTATGGCTACACCTTC	CASTLGGLGLYGYTF	NA	TRBJ1-2	few	TRBV12-3/TRBV12-4
TGTGCCAGCAGCCCGCGGGGTTCTAGCACAGATACGCAGTATTTT	CASSPRGSSTDTQYF	NA	TRBJ2-3	NA	TRBV7-9
TGTGCCAGCAGTTCAGGGGAGGAATATGGCTACACCTTC	CASSSGEEYGYTF	NA	TRBJ1-2	NA	TRBV6-2/TRBV6-3
TGTGCCAGCAGGCTCGACAGGTACTCTGGAAACACCATATATTTT	CASRLDRYSGNTIYF	NA	TRBJ1-3	NA	TRBV7-9
TGCGCCAGCAGCCAAGATGCGGATAGAGGATACTATGAGCAGTTCTTC	CASSQDADRGYYEQFF	NA	TRBJ2-1	few	TRBV4-1
TGCAGCGTTGGAGGCGGTTACGAGCAGTACTTC	CSVGGGYEQYF	NA	TRBJ2-7	NA	TRBV29-1
TGTGCCAGCAACCATGGGACTAGCCAAAATGAGCAGTTCTTC	CASNHGTSQNEQFF	TRBD2	TRBJ2-1	many	TRBV6-2/TRBV6-3
TGTGCCAGCAGCCAAACCCAAGTGGGAGATACGCAGTATTTT	CASSQTQVGDTQYF	NA	TRBJ2-3	NA	TRBV6-2/TRBV6-3
TGTGCCAGCAGCGGTGGAGGCCACACTGAAGCTTTCTTT	CASSGGGHTEAFF	NA	TRBJ1-1	few	TRBV9
TGTGCCAGCTCACCCGACCGCGTACCCGAAAAACTGTTTTTT	CASSPDRVPEKLFF	NA	TRBJ1-4	few	TRBV18
TGCGCCAGCAGCTTAATTGGGGGCGACTCCGGGGAGCTGTTTTTT	CASSLIGGDSGELFF	NA	TRBJ2-2	few	TRBV5-1
TGTGCCAGCAGCAAAGTCGCACGAGAAGATACGCAGTATTTT	CASSKVAREDTQYF	NA	TRBJ2-3	NA	TRBV21-1
TGTGCCAGCAGCTTAGCCCTAGCGGGCACAGATACGCAGTATTTT	CASSLALAGTDTQYF	TRBD2	TRBJ2-3	few	TRBV7-2
TGTGCCAGCAGTCCTAGCACTGAAGCTTTCTTT	CASSPSTEAFF	NA	TRBJ1-1	many	TRBV6-2/TRBV6-3
TGTGCCAGCAGCTTAGGACAGGGAATTTCTGGCTACACCTTC	CASSLGQGISGYTF	TRBD1	TRBJ1-2	NA	TRBV7-8
TGTGCCAGCAGCCTAAACCCCGGAGGAGGCGAGCAGTACTTC	CASSLNPGGGEQYF	NA	TRBJ2-7	few	TRBV5-6
TGTGCCAGCAGTACACCGACTGACGGTATGAAGACCTACAATGAGCAGTTCTTC	CASSTPTDGMKTYNEQFF	NA	TRBJ2-1	few	TRBV2
TGCGCCAGCAGCTCGGACAGGGAATGGTATGGCTACACCTTC	CASSSDREWYGYTF	TRBD1	TRBJ1-2	NA	TRBV5-1
TGTGCCAGCAGCTCAAAACCGTCAGGACAGCAAAACACTGAAGCTTTCTTT	CASSSKPSGQQNTEAFF	NA	TRBJ1-1	NA	TRBV7-6
TGTGCCAGCAGCTCGGGGACCGCCAAGGGAGAAAAACTGTTTTTT	CASSSGTAKGEKLFF	NA	TRBJ1-4	few	TRBV7-9